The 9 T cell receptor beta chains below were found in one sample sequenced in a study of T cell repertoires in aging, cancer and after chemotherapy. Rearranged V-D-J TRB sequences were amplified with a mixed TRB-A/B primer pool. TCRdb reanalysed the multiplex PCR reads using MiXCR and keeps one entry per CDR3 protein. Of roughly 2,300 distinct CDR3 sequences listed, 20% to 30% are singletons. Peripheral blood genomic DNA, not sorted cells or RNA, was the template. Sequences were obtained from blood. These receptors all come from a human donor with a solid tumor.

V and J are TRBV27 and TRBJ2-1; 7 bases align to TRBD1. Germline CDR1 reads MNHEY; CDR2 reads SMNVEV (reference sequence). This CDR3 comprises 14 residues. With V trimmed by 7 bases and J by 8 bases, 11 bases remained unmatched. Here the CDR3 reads CASKGRQGGDEQFF. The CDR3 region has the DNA TGTGCCAGCAAGGGGCGACAGGGTGGCGATGAGCAGTTCTTC.

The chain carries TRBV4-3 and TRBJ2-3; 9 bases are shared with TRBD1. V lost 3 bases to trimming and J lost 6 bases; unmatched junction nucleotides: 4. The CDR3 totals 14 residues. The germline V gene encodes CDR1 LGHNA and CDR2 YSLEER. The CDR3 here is CASSQGQGGDTQYF. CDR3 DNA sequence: TGCGCCAGCAGCCAGGGACAGGGTGGCGATACGCAGTATTTT.

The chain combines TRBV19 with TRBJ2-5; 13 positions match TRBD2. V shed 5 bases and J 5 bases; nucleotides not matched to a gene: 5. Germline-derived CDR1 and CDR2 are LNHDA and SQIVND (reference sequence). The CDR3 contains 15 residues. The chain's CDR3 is CASSRTSGSLETQYF. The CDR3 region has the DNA TGTGCCAGTAGTCGGACTAGCGGGAGTCTGGAGACCCAGTACTTC. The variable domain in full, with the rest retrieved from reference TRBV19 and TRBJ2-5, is DGGITQSPKYLFRKEGQNVTLSCEQNLNHDAMYWYRQDPGQGLRLIYYSQIVNDFQKGDIAEGYSVSREKKESFPLTVTSAQKNPTAFYLCASSRTSGSLETQYFGPGTRLLVL.

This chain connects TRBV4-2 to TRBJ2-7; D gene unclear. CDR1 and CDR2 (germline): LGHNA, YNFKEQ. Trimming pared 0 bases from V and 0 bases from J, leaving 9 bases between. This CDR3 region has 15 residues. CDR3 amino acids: CASSQENLYSYEQYF. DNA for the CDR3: TGTGCCAGCAGCCAAGAGAACTTGTACTCCTACGAGCAGTACTTC.

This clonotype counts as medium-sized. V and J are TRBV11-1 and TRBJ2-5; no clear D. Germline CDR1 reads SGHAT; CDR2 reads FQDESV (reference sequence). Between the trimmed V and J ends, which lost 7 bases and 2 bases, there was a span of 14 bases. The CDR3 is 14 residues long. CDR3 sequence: CASTSKWDQETQYF. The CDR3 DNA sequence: TGTGCCAGCACCTCAAAGTGGGATCAAGAGACCCAGTACTTC.

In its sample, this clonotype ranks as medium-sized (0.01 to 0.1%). The CDR3 DNA reads as TGTGCCTGGAGTGTAGGGAGGCTTACTAATGAAAAACTGTTTTTT. This gives the protein CAWSVGRLTNEKLFF. The chain recombines TRBV30 with TRBJ1-4; no reliable D call. The germline CDR1 and CDR2 sequences are GTSNPN and SVGIG (reference sequence). The CDR3 totals 15 residues. V gave up 0 bases and J gave up 2 bases, with 10 bases separating them.

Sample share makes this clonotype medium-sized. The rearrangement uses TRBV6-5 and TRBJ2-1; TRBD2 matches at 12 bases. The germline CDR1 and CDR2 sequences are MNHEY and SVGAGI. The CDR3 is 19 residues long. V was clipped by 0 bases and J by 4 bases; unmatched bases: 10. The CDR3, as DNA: TGTGCCAGCAGTTACTCGATACTAGCGGGGGGCCGAGATTACAATGAGCAGTTCTTC. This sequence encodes CASSYSILAGGRDYNEQFF.

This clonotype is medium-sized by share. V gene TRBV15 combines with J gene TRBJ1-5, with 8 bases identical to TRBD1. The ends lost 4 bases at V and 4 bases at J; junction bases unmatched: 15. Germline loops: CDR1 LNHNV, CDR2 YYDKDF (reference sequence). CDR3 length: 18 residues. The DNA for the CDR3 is TGTGCCACCAGCATCCCCCGGCCGGACAGGGTGCGGAATCAGCCCCAGCATTTT. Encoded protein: CATSIPRPDRVRNQPQHF.

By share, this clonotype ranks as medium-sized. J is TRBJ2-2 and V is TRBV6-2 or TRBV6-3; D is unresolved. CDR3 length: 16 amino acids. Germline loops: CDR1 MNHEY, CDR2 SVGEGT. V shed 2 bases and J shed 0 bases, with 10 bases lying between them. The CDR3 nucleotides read TGTGCCAGCAGTTACCAGGCGCCCCCGAACACCGGGGAGCTGTTTTTT. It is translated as CASSYQAPPNTGELFF.